One and the same sample provided the 30 T cell receptor beta chains below, sequenced in a study of blood T cell repertoires in COVID-19. The protocol was immunoSEQ multiplex PCR, while the TCRdb copy is restricted to in-frame clones and leaves out a portion. Of fewer than 60,000 clones in the sample, approximately 82% were seen once. The specimen sequenced was peripheral blood. These receptor sequences come from a man in his sixties with acute or convalescent COVID-19.

This sequence joins TRBV7-6 and TRBJ1-4, with no clear D. The germline V and J ends were trimmed by 1 base and 8 bases, with 11 bases remaining between them. There are 14 residues in the CDR3. Germline assignment: CDR1 SGHVS and CDR2 FNYEAQ. The CDR3 loop is CASSLEPPGEKLFF. The CDR3 coding sequence is TGTGCCAGCAGCTTAGAGCCGCCGGGGGAAAAACTGTTTTTT. The variable domain in full, with the rest retrieved from reference TRBV7-6 and TRBJ1-4, is GAGVSQSPRYKVTKRGQDVALRCDPISGHVSLYWYRQALGQGPEFLTYFNYEAQQDKSGLPNDRFSAERPEGSISTLTIQRTEQRDSAMYRCASSLEPPGEKLFFGSGTQLSVL.

The chain uses TRBV6-5 and TRBJ1-6, with D maybe TRBD1 (5 bases). CDR3 length: 14 amino acids. Trimming took 6 bases from V and 4 from J, leaving 10 bases between them. Looked up from germline, CDR1 is MNHEY and CDR2 is SVGAGI. This CDR3 is CASSAGPYNSPLHF. The CDR3 nucleotides read TGTGCCAGCAGCGCGGGGCCTTATAATTCACCCCTCCACTTT.

The chain employs TRBV6-5 and TRBJ1-2, with D possibly matching TRBD1 (5 bases). The V end lost 6 bases, the J end lost 8 bases, and 13 bases lay between the germline ends. The V gene's germline CDR1 is MNHEY and CDR2 SVGAGI. The length of the CDR3 is 12 residues. CDR3 sequence (DNA): TGTGCCAGCAGATCAGGGTTGGGGGGCTACACCTTC. Protein: CASRSGLGGYTF.

The V gene is TRBV10-3, the J gene TRBJ1-1; 8 bases match TRBD1. The CDR3 extends over 18 amino acids. Losses at the gene ends were 6 bases for V and 0 bases for J; bases not matched to a gene: 15. Germline CDR1 reads ENHRY; CDR2 reads SYGVKD. The CDR3, as DNA: TGTGCCATCAGGGGAGGCGACAGGGGTGTTGATCTGAACACTGAAGCTTTCTTT. Translation: CAIRGGDRGVDLNTEAFF.

This sequence joins TRBV2 and TRBJ2-5; D remains unclear. Germline assignment: CDR1 SNHLY and CDR2 FYNNEI. V was clipped by 7 bases and J by 1 base, with 19 bases between them. CDR3 length: 16 residues. CDR3 DNA sequence: TGTGCCAGCACCGATGAGGAGTGGCAGCTCCAAGAGACCCAGTACTTC. It translates to CASTDEEWQLQETQYF.

The sample holds one count of this clone. The V gene is TRBV7-6, the J gene TRBJ2-5, with 7 bases fitting TRBD2. Per germline, CDR1 SGHVS and CDR2 FNYEAQ. This CDR3 has 15 amino acids. The J segment lost 1 base and the V segment lost 6 bases, leaving 8 bases of the junction unmatched. The CDR3 protein is CASRDRGESQETQYF. CDR3 bases: TGTGCCAGCAGGGATCGGGGGGAATCCCAAGAGACCCAGTACTTC.

This clone was seen a few times. V usage is TRBV6-2 or TRBV6-3 and J usage is TRBJ1-5, with a tentative D call TRBD1 (5 bases). Germline CDR1 and CDR2: MNHEY and SVGEGT. This CDR3 is built from 13 residues. V was cut by 5 bases and J by 3 bases, with 8 bases left in between. CDR3 nucleotide sequence: TGTGCCAGCAGTGGGGGGACCAATCAGCCCCAGCATTTT. Residues: CASSGGTNQPQHF.

This clone was picked up one time. The chain's CDR3 is CAWSDLKVSGKLFF. CDR3 sequence (DNA): TGTGCCTGGAGTGATTTGAAGGTATCGGGAAAACTGTTTTTT. This chain links TRBV30 with TRBJ1-4; D is undetermined. CDR3 length: 14 residues. Deletions cut 1 base from V and 10 bases from J, with 16 bases between. In germline, CDR1 is GTSNPN, CDR2 SVGIG (reference sequence).

The genes are TRBV12-3 or TRBV12-4 and TRBJ1-2, with 9 bases aligning to TRBD1. The CDR3 loop spans 12 amino acids. Losses at the gene ends were 3 bases for V and 8 bases for J; bases not matched to a gene: 1. The CDR3 loop reads CASSLGTGGYTF. In nucleotides, the CDR3 is TGTGCCAGCAGTTTGGGGACAGGGGGCTACACCTTC.

The rearrangement links TRBV6-5 to TRBJ2-2; 8 bases fit TRBD1. The CDR3 sequence is 15 residues long. Germline CDR1 MNHEY, CDR2 SVGAGI. V shed 2 bases and J 6 bases; nucleotides not matched to a gene: 5. The CDR3: CASSYILDRAGELFF. The DNA of the CDR3 is TGTGCCAGCAGTTACATCCTGGACAGGGCCGGGGAGCTGTTTTTT.

The CDR3 DNA follows: TGTGCCAGCAGCTTTGGGGGGGCAAGCGGGGCCAACGTCCTGACTTTC. Its translation: CASSFGGASGANVLTF. The chain combines TRBV7-9 with TRBJ2-6; a possible D gene is TRBD2 (7 bases). The V end lost 3 bases, the J end lost 4 bases, and 13 bases lay between the germline ends. CDR1 and CDR2 (germline): SEHNR, FQNEAQ (reference sequence). The length of the CDR3 is 16 residues.

The V and J genes are TRBV18 and TRBJ1-5; the D gene is possibly TRBD1 (5 bases). CDR3 length equals 15 residues. Germline lookup yields CDR1 KGHSH and CDR2 LQKENI. V dropped 6 bases and J dropped 4 bases, with 16 bases sitting between them. CDR3 coding DNA: TGTGCCAGCTCGCAAAACACCGGGGGTAATCAGCCCCAGCATTTT. Encoded protein: CASSQNTGGNQPQHF.

This chain uses TRBV14 with TRBJ1-2; D gene unclear. Trimming left V 4 bases short and J 2 bases short, with 11 bases between. Germline V gene lookup returns CDR1 SGHDN and CDR2 FVKESK. This CDR3 spans 14 amino acids. The CDR3 reads CASSLTQRNYGYTF. The CDR3 DNA reads TGTGCCAGCAGCCTTACCCAACGGAACTATGGCTACACCTTC.

The chain has TRBV21-1 and TRBJ2-7; TRBD1, as called in the table, went unchecked against the DNA. TRBV21-1 is a pseudogene. This CDR3 has 16 amino acids. This CDR3 is CASSKQRTGYIYEQYF. The DNA of the CDR3 is TGTGCCAGCAGCAAACAGAGGACAGGATACATCTACGAGCAGTACTTC.

The V gene is TRBV18, the J gene TRBJ2-7; unclear D gene. V lost 2 bases and J 2 bases, leaving 10 bases between the germline ends. The germline gives CDR1 KGHSH, CDR2 LQKENI. The CDR3 runs 14 residues. The CDR3 sequence is CASSPSPPPYEQYF. In DNA, the CDR3 is TGTGCCAGCTCACCAAGCCCCCCTCCCTACGAGCAGTACTTC.

This clone has only one observation. The V and J genes are TRBV19 and TRBJ2-7; perhaps TRBD1 as D (6 bases). The germline CDR1 and CDR2 sequences are LNHDA and SQIVND (reference sequence). The CDR3 extends over 13 amino acids. V was cut by 5 bases and J by 3 bases, with 11 bases left in between. CDR3 protein: CASSLQGVYEQYF. The CDR3, as DNA: TGTGCCAGTAGTTTACAGGGAGTCTACGAGCAGTACTTC.

The rearrangement uses TRBV27 and TRBJ1-1; D perhaps matches TRBD1 (6 bases). V lost 5 bases to trimming and J lost 4 bases, with 14 bases between them. The germline V gene encodes CDR1 MNHEY and CDR2 SMNVEV (reference sequence). The CDR3 has 14 residues. The CDR3 reads CASSRLGQFTEAFF. CDR3 nucleotide sequence: TGTGCCAGCAGTCGCCTCGGACAGTTCACTGAAGCTTTCTTT.

The V gene is TRBV18, the J gene TRBJ2-3; D perhaps matches TRBD2 (5 bases). The CDR3 spans 15 residues. V was clipped by 1 base and J by 3 bases, with 11 bases between them. CDR1 and CDR2 (germline): KGHSH, LQKENI. The DNA for the CDR3 is TGTGCCAGCTCACCACAGGGAGTAAGGACAGATACGCAGTATTTT. Translation: CASSPQGVRTDTQYF.

This chain joins TRBV21-1 and TRBJ1-6; the table names TRBD1, a call not compared with the DNA. TRBV21-1 is tagged as a pseudogene. This CDR3 spans 16 amino acids. The CDR3 sequence is CASSTPRTGRDSPLHF. DNA for the CDR3: TGTGCCAGCAGCACCCCCCGGACAGGGCGAGATTCACCCCTCCACTTT.

The rearrangement links TRBV4-2 to TRBJ2-5, with D perhaps matching TRBD1 (5 bases). The CDR3 loop spans 14 amino acids. Germline V lookup: CDR1 LGHNA, CDR2 YNFKEQ. V was cut by 0 bases and J by 4 bases, with 9 bases left in between. As DNA, the CDR3 is TGTGCCAGCAGCCAAGAAGCAGGGCGAGAGACCCAGTACTTC. Its translation: CASSQEAGRETQYF.

This clone was recorded only once. The rearrangement joins TRBV5-4 to TRBJ1-1; D is perhaps TRBD1 (6 bases). The CDR3 loop spans 13 amino acids. The germline V gene encodes CDR1 SGHNT and CDR2 YYREEE (reference sequence). V lost 0 bases, J lost 8 bases, and 11 bases lay in between. In DNA form, the CDR3 reads TGTGCCAGCAGCTTGGGGGGGCCCTACGAAGCTTTCTTT. This codes for CASSLGGPYEAFF. Using reference TRBV5-4 and TRBJ1-1 for the parts outside the CDR3, the full variable domain is ETGVTQSPTHLIKTRGQQVTLRCSSQSGHNTVSWYQQALGQGPQFIFQYYREEENGRGNFPPRFSGLQFPNYSSELNVNALELDDSALYLCASSLGGPYEAFFGQGTRLTVV.

The chain recombines TRBV24-1 with TRBJ2-3; TRBD2 matches 8 bases. This CDR3 is built from 15 residues. Germline V gives CDR1 KGHDR, CDR2 SFDVKD. V gave up 6 bases and J gave up 5 bases; unmatched junction bases: 9. DNA of the CDR3: TGTGCCACCAGTCCACCCGGGGGGGCCGGAGATACGCAGTATTTT. Translating gives CATSPPGGAGDTQYF.

The rearrangement joins TRBV11-2 to TRBJ1-1; D gene unclear. The CDR3 spans 13 residues. Germline CDR1 SGHAT, CDR2 FQNNGV. Deletions cut 6 bases from V and 0 bases from J, with 8 bases between. The DNA of the CDR3 is TGTGCCAGCAGACGGTTTTTGAACACTGAAGCTTTCTTT. Translated: CASRRFLNTEAFF.

The chain recombines TRBV30 with TRBJ2-6; possibly TRBD1 or TRBD2 for D (5 bases each). This CDR3 region has 15 residues. CDR1 and CDR2 from the germline V gene are GTSNPN and SVGIG (reference sequence). V lost 8 bases and J lost 3, with 17 bases in between. CDR3 in DNA: TGTGCCCGGGGAGAGGGGAACAGTGGGGCCAACGTCCTGACTTTC. Protein product: CARGEGNSGANVLTF. Full variable domain (rest looked up from reference TRBV30 and TRBJ2-6): SQTIHQWPATLVQPVGSPLSLECTVEGTSNPNLYWYRQAAGRGLQLLFYSVGIGQISSEVPQNLSASRPQDRQFILSSKKLLLSDSGFYLCARGEGNSGANVLTFGAGSRLTVL.

This chain uses TRBV18 with TRBJ2-1, with D possibly matching TRBD2 (6 bases). Trimming left V 5 bases short and J 7 bases short, with 15 bases between. Germline CDR1 KGHSH, CDR2 LQKENI. The CDR3 covers 14 residues. DNA for the CDR3: TGTGCCAGCTCATCGACTAGTTCGGGAAATGAGCAGTTCTTC. Translating gives CASSSTSSGNEQFF.

V usage is TRBV5-1 and J usage is TRBJ2-7, with TRBD1 matching 7 bases. Germline V lookup: CDR1 SGHRS, CDR2 YFSETQ. V lost 7 bases and J lost 3; bases outside the gene matches: 16. The CDR3 has 16 residues. As DNA, the CDR3 is TGCGCCAGCCGGAATTCTTTGGGACAGAAAAACTACGAGCAGTACTTC. Protein sequence: CASRNSLGQKNYEQYF.

The chain joins TRBV19 to TRBJ1-5, with D tentatively TRBD1 (6 bases). Trimming pared 6 bases from V and 5 bases from J, leaving 8 bases between. Looked up from germline, CDR1 is LNHDA and CDR2 is SQIVND (reference sequence). The length of the CDR3 is 12 residues. The CDR3 reads CASSDRYQPQHF. DNA for the CDR3: TGTGCCAGTAGCGACAGGTATCAGCCCCAGCATTTT.

This clone was seen only a few times. The chain recombines TRBV11-3 with TRBJ2-1; no clear D. The CDR3 extends over 11 amino acids. CDR1 SGHNT and CDR2 YENEEA come from the germline V gene. V was trimmed by 5 bases and J by 10 bases, leaving 9 bases between them. As DNA, the CDR3 is TGTGCCAGCAGCAGAGAACGGGAGCAGTTCTTC. It translates to CASSREREQFF.

The rearrangement links TRBV27 to TRBJ2-7, with a possible D match to TRBD2 (5 bases). The CDR3 loop spans 15 amino acids. V dropped 0 bases and J dropped 7 bases, with 16 bases sitting between them. Per the germline V gene, CDR1 is MNHEY and CDR2 is SMNVEV (reference sequence). The CDR3 loop reads CASSLSREKGTEQYF. The CDR3, as DNA: TGTGCCAGCAGTTTATCCCGGGAAAAAGGAACGGAGCAGTACTTC.

This clone was observed a few times. V and J are TRBV2 and TRBJ2-1; D might be TRBD2 (6 bases). V lost 4 bases to trimming and J lost 10 bases, with 14 bases between them. The CDR3 contains 13 residues. The germline V gene encodes CDR1 SNHLY and CDR2 FYNNEI. Written as DNA, the CDR3 is TGTGCCAGCAGTGTTGGGACTGTAAGAGAGCAGTTCTTC. Protein product: CASSVGTVREQFF.